This TCR beta chain was sequenced during a study of T cell responses to AZD1222 COVID-19 vaccine. Study-wide findings and caveats: Unmutated variant regions are reportedly targeted by nearly half of spike-specific TCRs. In all cases, repertoires were sampled only after the peak T cell response.

Using immunoSEQ multiplex PCR, the repertoire was profiled, and TCRdb retains in-frame clones only, with some absent. The table shows roughly 120,000 clones, with approximately 92% occurring only once. This clone was counted a single time. Its target is not known. This CDR3 is built from 18 residues. The germline V gene has CDR1 MNHEY and CDR2 SMNVEV (reference sequence). The V segment lost 4 bases and the J segment 0 bases; nucleotides outside the gene matches: 12. The chain is built from TRBV27 and TRBJ1-5, with 7 nucleotides matching TRBD1. The material was peripheral blood, obtained 28 days after the second AZD1222 dose. The sequence derives from an adult who received the AZD1222 COVID-19 vaccine. The CDR3: CASSSGPSGGFSNQPQHF. CDR3 DNA sequence: TGTGCCAGCAGTTCAGGACCGTCAGGGGGTTTTAGCAATCAGCCCCAGCATTTT.